This T cell receptor (beta chain) was captured by sequencing in a study of vaccination effects on CD4 cells after COVID-19. General study points: Long after vaccination, the clones induced by infection and by vaccine shrank markedly in size.

Trimming shortened V by 3 bases and J by 4 bases, and 6 bases separated the two germline ends. The CDR3 length is 12 residues. Germline CDR1 and CDR2: MNHEY and SVGAGI. Antigen-specific CD4+ T cells were expanded (with viral peptide pools) by the ViraFEST assay ahead of sequencing. Investigators separated out CD4+ T cells once around 9 days of culture had passed. Participants received two doses of either the BNT162b2 or mRNA-1273 vaccine. With regard to this clone: Its matching antigen is unknown.

The method was immunoSEQ multiplex PCR; TCRdb's version includes in-frame clones alone and lacks a portion of them. Among more than 50,000 clones listed, less than 80% were seen once. The sequencing used CD4+ T cells from PBMCs cultured with HCoV-OC43 spike peptides, collected after COVID-19 vaccination. The sample's subset: HCoV-OC43 spike overlapping peptide pool stimulation. The receptor comes from a human donor who received a COVID-19 vaccine. The chain couples TRBV6-5 to TRBJ2-5; no firm D call. The CDR3 sequence: CASSYFGETQYF. For the CDR3, the DNA is TGTGCCAGCAGTTATTTCGGAGAGACCCAGTACTTC.